The clone carrying this T cell receptor beta chain is a singleton in its sample. As yet, its antigen is unknown. There were no recent acute infections or vaccinations among the donors, who were healthy HIV-negative adults. Several immunoSEQ plates held equal portions of the genomic DNA taken from each subset. Original processing notes: Filtering was not the same, since immunoSEQ gave junction-only sequences without quality scores. Produced via immunoSEQ multiplex PCR; TCRdb's table is partial and in-frame only. The DNA was the basis for D and trimming; V, J and clone size are from that table. The sample has some 500,000 clones; roughly 95% are singletons. These data belong to a study of shared clonotypes between healthy human individuals. Broader study findings: When naive CD4 clonotypes were compared across a few donors, roughly 4.9% were shared.

The TCR sequence derives from a woman aged 25 to 39 in good health. The sample comprised naive CD4+ T cells sorted from blood. The sample's subset: CD45RA+ positively selected.

The CDR3 nucleotides read TGCGCCAGCAGCTTGGCCGGCAGCCAAAATCAGCCCCAGCATTTT. It translates to CASSLAGSQNQPQHF. The genes are TRBV5-1 and TRBJ1-5; the D is unclear. This CDR3 is built from 15 residues. V lost 0 bases, J lost 4 bases, and 11 bases lay in between. Germline V CDR1 and CDR2: SGHRS, YFSETQ.